This section outlines one T cell receptor beta chain sequence together with its context. Authors' methods: Reference gene primer amplification gave nucleated cell count estimates. Data came from immunoSEQ multiplex PCR; TCRdb stores just in-frame clones and leaves some out. Clonal size and the V and J genes are those of that table, whereas D and trimming came from the DNA. The sample carries about 200,000 clones, roughly 87% recorded once. The germline V and J ends were trimmed by 0 bases and 6 bases, with 12 bases remaining between them. The CDR3 length is 15 residues. Germline lookup yields CDR1 LGHDT and CDR2 YNNKEL (reference sequence). This entry comes from a study of blood T cell repertoires in COVID-19. Study-wide context: Sample material is recorded as cDNA or gDNA derived from T cells, B-cell-depleted T cells, or PBMCs.

Seattle enrolled patients during active infection and tracked them longitudinally. The receptor comes from a woman between 55 and 75 years old with COVID-19, enrolled during active disease. The rearrangement uses TRBV3-1 (or the pseudogene TRBV3-2) and TRBJ1-5, with D unresolved. Input material: peripheral blood. DNA of the CDR3: TGTGCCAGCAGCCAAGATCATTCGGGTCCTCAGCCCCAGCATTTT. Protein sequence: CASSQDHSGPQPQHF.